This TCR beta chain was documented in a study of neurological immune-mediated disorders. Serving as healthy controls were blood bank volunteers based in Maryland, USA. Study findings and constraints: Across subjects, no CDR3 amino acid sequence appeared in expanded clones of more than one subject, a finding that suggested private repertoires in all groups.

cDNA synthesis was performed by 5'RACE with 10-nucleotide random UMIs. Each CDR3 protein is one row after TCRdb ran MiXCR on the 5' RACE reads. The sample carries under 80,000 distinct CDR3 sequences, roughly 9% recorded once. This clonotype was recorded at least ten times. What it binds is unknown. This TCR was recovered from a man aged 45 to 65 in good health. What was sequenced was PBMCs.

CDR3 region: CASRTSNNYGYTF. The CDR3 DNA follows: TGTGCCAGCAGAACCTCGAATAACTATGGCTACACCTTC. The chain couples TRBV28 to TRBJ1-2, with no clear D. V lost 6 bases and J 1 base, leaving 9 bases between the germline ends. Germline CDR1 reads MDHEN; CDR2 reads SYDVKM. This CDR3 comprises 13 residues.